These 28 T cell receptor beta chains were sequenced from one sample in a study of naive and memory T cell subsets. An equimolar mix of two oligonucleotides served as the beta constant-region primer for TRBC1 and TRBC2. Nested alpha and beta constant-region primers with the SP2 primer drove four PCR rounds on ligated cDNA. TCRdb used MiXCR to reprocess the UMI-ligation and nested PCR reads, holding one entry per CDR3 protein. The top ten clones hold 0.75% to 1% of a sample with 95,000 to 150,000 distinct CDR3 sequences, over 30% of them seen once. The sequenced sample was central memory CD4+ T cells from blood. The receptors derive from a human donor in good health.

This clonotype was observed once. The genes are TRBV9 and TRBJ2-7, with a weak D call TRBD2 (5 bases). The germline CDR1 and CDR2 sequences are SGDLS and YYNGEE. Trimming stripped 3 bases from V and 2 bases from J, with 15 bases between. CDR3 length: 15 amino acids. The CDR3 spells CASSGGQAGAYEQYF. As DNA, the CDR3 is TGTGCCAGCAGCGGAGGGCAGGCTGGGGCCTACGAGCAGTACTTC.

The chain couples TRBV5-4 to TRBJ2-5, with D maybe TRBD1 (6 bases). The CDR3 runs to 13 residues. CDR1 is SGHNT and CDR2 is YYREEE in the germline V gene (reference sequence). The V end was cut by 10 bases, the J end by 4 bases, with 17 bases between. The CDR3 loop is CAGGYDRPETQYF. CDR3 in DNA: TGTGCCGGGGGCTATGACAGGCCAGAGACCCAGTACTTC.

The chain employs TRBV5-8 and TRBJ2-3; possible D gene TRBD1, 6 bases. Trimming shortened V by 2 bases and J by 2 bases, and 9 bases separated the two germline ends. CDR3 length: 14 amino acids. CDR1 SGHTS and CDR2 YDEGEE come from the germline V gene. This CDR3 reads CASSLGQITDTQYF. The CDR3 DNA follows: TGTGCCAGCAGCTTAGGACAGATCACAGATACGCAGTATTTT.

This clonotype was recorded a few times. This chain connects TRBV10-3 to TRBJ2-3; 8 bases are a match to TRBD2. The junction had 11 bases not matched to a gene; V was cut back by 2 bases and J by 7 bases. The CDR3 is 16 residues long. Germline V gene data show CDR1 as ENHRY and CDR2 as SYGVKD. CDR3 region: CAISEVLSGRGNTQYF. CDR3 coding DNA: TGTGCCATCAGTGAGGTCTTAAGCGGGAGAGGGAATACGCAGTATTTT.

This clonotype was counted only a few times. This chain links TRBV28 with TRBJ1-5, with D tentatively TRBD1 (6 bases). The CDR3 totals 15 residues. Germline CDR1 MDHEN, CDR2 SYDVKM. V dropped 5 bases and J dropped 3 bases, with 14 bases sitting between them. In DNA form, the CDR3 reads TGTGCCAGCAGTCCCTCGACAGGTTTCAATCAGCCCCAGCATTTT. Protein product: CASSPSTGFNQPQHF.

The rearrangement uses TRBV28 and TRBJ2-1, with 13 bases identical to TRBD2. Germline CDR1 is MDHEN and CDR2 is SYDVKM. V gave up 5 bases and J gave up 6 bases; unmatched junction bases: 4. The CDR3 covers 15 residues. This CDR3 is CASSPWTSGSNEQFF. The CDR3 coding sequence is TGTGCCAGCAGTCCCTGGACTAGCGGGAGCAATGAGCAGTTCTTC.

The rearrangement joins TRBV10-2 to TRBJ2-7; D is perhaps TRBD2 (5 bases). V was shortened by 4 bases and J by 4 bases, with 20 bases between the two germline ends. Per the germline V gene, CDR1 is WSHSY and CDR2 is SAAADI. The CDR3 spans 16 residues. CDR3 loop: CASSAPERGSSYEQYF. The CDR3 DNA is TGCGCCAGCAGTGCCCCAGAAAGAGGGAGTTCTTACGAGCAGTACTTC.

The chain's CDR3 is CASSPQANTEAFF. DNA of the CDR3: TGTGCCAGCAGCCCCCAGGCGAACACTGAAGCTTTCTTT. The gene calls are TRBV14 and TRBJ1-1; the D is unclear. The ends were cut back, 4 bases at V and 1 base at J, with 7 bases in the middle. Germline V lookup: CDR1 SGHDN, CDR2 FVKESK. This CDR3 has 13 residues.

The DNA for the CDR3 is TGTGCCAGCAGCCAAACACTTAGGACTAGCGGAAGCAATGAGCAGTTCTTC. Residues: CASSQTLRTSGSNEQFF. V and J are TRBV3-1 and TRBJ2-1; 10 nucleotides line up with TRBD2. V shed 2 bases and J 6 bases; nucleotides not matched to a gene: 10. The germline V gene has CDR1 LGHDT and CDR2 YNNKEL (reference sequence). This CDR3 is 17 amino acids long.

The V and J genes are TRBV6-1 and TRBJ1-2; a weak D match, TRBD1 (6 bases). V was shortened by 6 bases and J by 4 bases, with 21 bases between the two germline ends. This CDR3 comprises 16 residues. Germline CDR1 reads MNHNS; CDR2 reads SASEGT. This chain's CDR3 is CASSLGDTNSGYGYTF. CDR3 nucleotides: TGTGCCAGCAGCCTAGGGGACACCAACTCGGGCTATGGCTACACCTTC.

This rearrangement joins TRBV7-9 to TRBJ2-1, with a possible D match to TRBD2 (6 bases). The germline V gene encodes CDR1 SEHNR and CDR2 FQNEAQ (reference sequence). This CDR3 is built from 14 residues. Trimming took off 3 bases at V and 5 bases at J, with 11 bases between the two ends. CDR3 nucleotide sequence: TGTGCCAGCAGCTTCTACTCGGGAGACAATGAGCAGTTCTTC. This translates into CASSFYSGDNEQFF. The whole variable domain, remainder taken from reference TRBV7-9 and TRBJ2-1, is DTGVSQNPRHKITKRGQNVTFRCDPISEHNRLYWYRQTLGQGPEFLTYFQNEAQLEKSRLLSDRFSAERPKGSFSTLEIQRTEQGDSAMYLCASSFYSGDNEQFFGPGTRLTVL.

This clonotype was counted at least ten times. In DNA, the CDR3 is TGTGCCAGCACCGACAGGAGGGAGTCCACTGAAGCTTTCTTT. Amino acids: CASTDRRESTEAFF. The chain carries TRBV6-2 or TRBV6-3 and TRBJ1-1; the D gene is possibly TRBD1 (6 bases). From germline, CDR1 is MNHEY and CDR2 SVGEGT. The CDR3 spans 14 residues. Trimming left V 7 bases short and J 4 bases short, with 16 bases between.

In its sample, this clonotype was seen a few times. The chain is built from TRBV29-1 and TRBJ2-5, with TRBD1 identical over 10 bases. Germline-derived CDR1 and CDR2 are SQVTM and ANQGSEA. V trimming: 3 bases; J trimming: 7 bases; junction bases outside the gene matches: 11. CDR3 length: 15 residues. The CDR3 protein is CSVDQTGQGRRTQYF. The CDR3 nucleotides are TGCAGCGTTGACCAGACGGGACAGGGGCGAAGGACCCAGTACTTC.

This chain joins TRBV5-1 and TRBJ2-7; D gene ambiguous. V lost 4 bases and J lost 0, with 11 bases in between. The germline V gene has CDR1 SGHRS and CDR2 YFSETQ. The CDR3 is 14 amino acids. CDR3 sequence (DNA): TGCGCCAGCAGCCTTCCTTCGAGCTCCTACGAGCAGTACTTC. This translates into CASSLPSSSYEQYF.

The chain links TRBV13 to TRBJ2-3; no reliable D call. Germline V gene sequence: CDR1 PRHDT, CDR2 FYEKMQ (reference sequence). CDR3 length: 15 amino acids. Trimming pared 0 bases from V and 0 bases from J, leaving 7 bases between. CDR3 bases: TGTGCCAGCAGCTTAGGGCGGTTAAGCACAGATACGCAGTATTTT. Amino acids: CASSLGRLSTDTQYF.

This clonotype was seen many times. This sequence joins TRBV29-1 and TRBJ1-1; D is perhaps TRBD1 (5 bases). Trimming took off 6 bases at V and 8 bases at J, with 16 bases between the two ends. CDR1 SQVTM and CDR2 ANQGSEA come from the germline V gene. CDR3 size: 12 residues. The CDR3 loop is CSVAGTTGEAFF. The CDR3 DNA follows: TGCAGCGTCGCCGGGACCACAGGAGAAGCTTTCTTT.

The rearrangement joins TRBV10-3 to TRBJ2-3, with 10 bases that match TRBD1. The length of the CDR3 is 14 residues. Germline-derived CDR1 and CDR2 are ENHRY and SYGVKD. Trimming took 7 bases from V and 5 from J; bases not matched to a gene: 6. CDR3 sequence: CAIKRQGAEDTQYF. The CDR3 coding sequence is TGTGCCATCAAGAGACAGGGGGCTGAAGATACGCAGTATTTT.

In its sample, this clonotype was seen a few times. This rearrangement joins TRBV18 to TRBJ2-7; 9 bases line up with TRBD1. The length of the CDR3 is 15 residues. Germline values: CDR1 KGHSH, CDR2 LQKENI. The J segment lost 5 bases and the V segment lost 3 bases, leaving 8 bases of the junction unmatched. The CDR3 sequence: CASSPTPGTGNEQYF. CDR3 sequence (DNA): TGTGCCAGCTCACCGACTCCCGGGACAGGGAACGAGCAGTACTTC.

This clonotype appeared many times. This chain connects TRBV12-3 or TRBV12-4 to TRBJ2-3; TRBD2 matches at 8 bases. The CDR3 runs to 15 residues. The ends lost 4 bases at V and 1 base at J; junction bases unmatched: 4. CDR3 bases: TGTGCCAGCAGTTCCAGCGGGGGTCGCACAGATACGCAGTATTTT. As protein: CASSSSGGRTDTQYF.

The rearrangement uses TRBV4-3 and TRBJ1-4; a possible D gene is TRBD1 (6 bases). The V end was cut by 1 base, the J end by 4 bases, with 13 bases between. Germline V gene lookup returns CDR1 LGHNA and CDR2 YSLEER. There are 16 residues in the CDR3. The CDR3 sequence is CASSQAPRGYNEKLFF. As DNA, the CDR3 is TGCGCCAGCAGCCAAGCCCCCAGGGGATATAATGAAAAACTGTTTTTT.

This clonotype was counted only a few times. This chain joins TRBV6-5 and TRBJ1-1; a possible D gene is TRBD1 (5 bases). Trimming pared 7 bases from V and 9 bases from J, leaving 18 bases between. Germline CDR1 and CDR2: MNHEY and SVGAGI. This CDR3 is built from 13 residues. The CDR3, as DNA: TGTGCCAGCAACCACCGACAGTCACAAAAAGCTTTCTTT. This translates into CASNHRQSQKAFF.

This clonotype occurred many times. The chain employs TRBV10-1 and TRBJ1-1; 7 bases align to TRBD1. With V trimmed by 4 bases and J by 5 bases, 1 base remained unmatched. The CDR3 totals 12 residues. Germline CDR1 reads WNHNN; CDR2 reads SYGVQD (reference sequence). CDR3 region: CASSGQGTEAFF. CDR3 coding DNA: TGCGCCAGCAGTGGACAGGGAACTGAAGCTTTCTTT.

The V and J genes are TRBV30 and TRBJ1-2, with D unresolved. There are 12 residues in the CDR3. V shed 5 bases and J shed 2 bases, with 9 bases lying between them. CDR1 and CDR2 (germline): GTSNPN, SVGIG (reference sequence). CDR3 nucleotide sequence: TGTGCCTGGGGGAACGAAAACTATGGCTACACCTTC. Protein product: CAWGNENYGYTF.

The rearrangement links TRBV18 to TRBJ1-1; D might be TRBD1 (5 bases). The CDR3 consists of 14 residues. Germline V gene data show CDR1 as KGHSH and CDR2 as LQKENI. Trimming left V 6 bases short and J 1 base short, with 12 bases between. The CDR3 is CASSSGAANTEAFF. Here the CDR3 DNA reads TGTGCCAGCTCTTCCGGGGCAGCGAACACTGAAGCTTTCTTT. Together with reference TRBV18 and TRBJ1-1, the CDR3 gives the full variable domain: NAGVMQNPRHLVRRRGQEARLRCSPMKGHSHVYWYRQLPEEGLKFMVYLQKENIIDESGMPKERFSAEFPKEGPSILRIQQVVRGDSAAYFCASSSGAANTEAFFGQGTRLTVV.

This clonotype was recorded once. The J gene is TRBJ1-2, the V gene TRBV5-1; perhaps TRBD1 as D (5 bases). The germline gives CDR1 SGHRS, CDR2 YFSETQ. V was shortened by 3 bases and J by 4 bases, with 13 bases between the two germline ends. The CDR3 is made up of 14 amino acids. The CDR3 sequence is CASSSAGTVYGYTF. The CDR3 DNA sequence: TGCGCCAGCAGCTCCGCCGGGACGGTCTATGGCTACACCTTC.

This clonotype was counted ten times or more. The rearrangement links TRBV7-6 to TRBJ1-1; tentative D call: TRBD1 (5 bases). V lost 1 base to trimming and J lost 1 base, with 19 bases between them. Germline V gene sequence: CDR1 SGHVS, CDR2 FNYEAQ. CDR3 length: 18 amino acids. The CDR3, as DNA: TGTGCCAGCAGCTTAGAAAGCAGGGAGAGTTGGCGGAACACTGAAGCTTTCTTT. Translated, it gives CASSLESRESWRNTEAFF. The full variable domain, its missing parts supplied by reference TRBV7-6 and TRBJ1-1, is GAGVSQSPRYKVTKRGQDVALRCDPISGHVSLYWYRQALGQGPEFLTYFNYEAQQDKSGLPNDRFSAERPEGSISTLTIQRTEQRDSAMYRCASSLESRESWRNTEAFFGQGTRLTVV.

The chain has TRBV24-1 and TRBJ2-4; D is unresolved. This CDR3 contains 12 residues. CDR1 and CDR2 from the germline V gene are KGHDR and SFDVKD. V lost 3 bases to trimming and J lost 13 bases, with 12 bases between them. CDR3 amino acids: CATSDLDKRQYF. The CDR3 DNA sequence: TGTGCCACCAGTGATCTTGACAAGCGACAGTACTTC.

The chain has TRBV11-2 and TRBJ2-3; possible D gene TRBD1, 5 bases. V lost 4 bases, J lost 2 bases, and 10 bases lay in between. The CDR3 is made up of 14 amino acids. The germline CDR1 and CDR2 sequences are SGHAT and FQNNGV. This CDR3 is CASSSQGFTDTQYF. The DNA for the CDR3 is TGTGCCAGCAGCTCGCAGGGATTCACAGATACGCAGTATTTT.